A single T cell receptor (beta chain) is shown here with its context. Its matching antigen is unknown. This entry is derived from a study of T cells in Graves' hyperthyroidism and ophthalmopathy. The study, taken as a whole, reports: Ophthalmopathy was predicted by the model a median of approximately 6 months ahead of onset.

Germline V lookup: CDR1 DFQATT, CDR2 SNEGSKA (reference sequence). This CDR3 has 14 amino acids. V was shortened by 5 bases and J by 5 bases, with 18 bases between the two germline ends. Each diagnosis was grounded in clinical symptoms, serum thyroxine and TRAb, thyroid ultrasound, and orbital computed tomography. TCR beta CDR3 region amplification was performed from RNA transcripts. The HTBI primer set served for first-round RT-PCR of the TCR CDR3. MiXCR was run by TCRdb on the multiplex PCR reads, yielding one entry per CDR3 protein. The sample shows hundreds of thousands of distinct CDR3 sequences, about 15% of them seen only once.

Specimen: blood. This sequence was found in a woman aged 25 to 39 with Graves' hyperthyroidism. The V and J genes are TRBV20-1 and TRBJ1-2, with D maybe TRBD1 (6 bases). The CDR3: CSASPQTGYYGYTF. CDR3 nucleotide sequence: TGCAGTGCTTCTCCGCAAACAGGGTATTATGGCTACACCTTC.